This T cell receptor (beta chain) came from a study of neurological immune-mediated disorders (dated by TCRdb to about 2019). A note on the overall study: Peripheral blood TCR-beta repertoires from HTLV-I-associated myelopathy (HAM/TSP) patients, multiple sclerosis patients and healthy controls were compared by UMI-based sequencing. Alongside PBMC samples, the set of about 97 TCR-beta libraries contained longitudinal samples, technical triplicates, and paired CD4+ and CD8+ T-cell subsets that had been sorted. The cohort comprised 68 subjects: some 14 HAM/TSP patients, 35 or so multiple sclerosis patients and some 20 healthy controls.

Overall study results and their limits: No identical CDR3 amino acid sequences were shared among expanded clones across subjects, suggesting private TCR-beta repertoires in all groups. TCR clonal expansion was greatest in HAM/TSP patients and smallest in MS patients, who ranked below even healthy controls.

TCR libraries for sorted subsets were made from roughly 1 million sorted CD4+ or CD8+ T cells. PBMCs were separated from peripheral blood using Ficoll-Hypaque density gradient centrifugation and then cryopreserved in liquid nitrogen. The study also sequenced paired sorted CD4+ and CD8+ subsets from healthy controls, HAM/TSP patients and MS patients. In this sample, this clonotype turned up many times. Its antigen is unknown. Per-base quality was not reported, and no clone a single base away is much larger than it. The germline V gene (reference sequence) sets CDR1 to LNHDA and CDR2 to SQIVND. Here V drops 0 bases and J drops 10 bases, and the junction holds 8 bases not matched to any gene. The CDR3 covers 17 residues, taking in both the cysteine and the phenylalanine. CDR3 DNA only is kept here, 51 bases in frame from base 1. cDNA was synthesized by template-switch 5'RACE using a primer with a 10-nucleotide random unique molecular identifier that tagged each TCR transcript. Every sequencing run yielded over 170 million TCR-beta sequences covering 15-18 subjects. The RNeasy kit was used to extract total RNA. The KAPA Real-time Library Amplification kit was used to amplify TCR-beta VDJ regions with primers targeting the TCR constant region and the 5'RACE anchor. Sample indexes and Illumina adaptors were added in a first PCR, after which library yield was increased in a second PCR. After purification with Ampure beads, the TCR product of roughly 650 bp was size-selected on a 2% E-gel SizeSelection system. Before pooling, library quality was checked on a Bioanalyzer, concentration was measured with Qubit, and libraries were quantified with the Kapa Library Quantification kit. An Illumina HiSeq 2500 was used to sequence the libraries paired-end at 2 x 150 bp. To increase sequence diversity, roughly 24-32% phiX was spiked into each library pool. In the original analysis: Quality-filtered reads were processed with the UMI-based MiGEC pipeline, and over 75% of raw TCR sequences were removed by the MiGEC pipeline during error correction. IMGT germline references were used for aligning VDJ genes, and each clonotype was defined as a unique CDR3 amino acid sequence together with its V-J genes. VDJtools evaluated clonal expansion, Shannon diversity and CDR3 relatedness (CalcPairwiseDistances, ClusterSamples); CLCbio workbench built phylogenetic trees. Using coefficient-of-variation modelling across technical triplicates, the study counted a clone as expanded if it had at least 8 unique UMIs. Using fastp at Q25 and MiXCR, TCRdb reprocessed the public reads and kept productive beta chains. Rows merge per CDR3 protein into single entries with the most common DNA and genes. In this record, the V and J calls reflect TCRdb's handling and not the investigators' own analysis. The sample has a few thousand distinct CDR3 sequences on record, around 22% of them singletons. About 40% of the sample is in the top ten clones.

The chain links TRBV19 with TRBJ2-1; TRBD2 matches 14 bases in the middle. The TCR originated in a woman between 55 and 75 years old with HTLV-1-associated myelopathy (HAM/TSP). The sequenced sample consisted of CD8+ T cells from blood. The bases read TGTGCCAGTAGTATAGATGGCGCGGGACTAGCGGGAGAGGAGCAGTTCTTC. The translation is CASSIDGAGLAGEEQFF.